This TCR beta chain emerged from a study of T cell responses to AZD1222 COVID-19 vaccine. V was trimmed by 6 bases and J by 4 bases, leaving 7 bases between them. The CDR3 loop spans 12 amino acids. Germline assignment: CDR1 SNHLY and CDR2 FYNNEI. Sequencing used immunoSEQ multiplex PCR; TCRdb keeps in-frame clones, though not all of them. Of about 130,000 clones in the sample, approximately 89% were seen once. General study results and limits: After the peak T cell response, and only then, were repertoires sampled. Baseline seropositivity occurred in only 5 or 6 AZD1222 recipients. Donors were largely white British and mainly female; clonal diversity was possibly underestimated.

Of note for this clone: Its antigen is still unknown.

The rearrangement uses TRBV2 and TRBJ1-5; D possibly corresponds to TRBD1 (6 bases). The specimen was peripheral blood, collected on day 0 of AZD1222 vaccination. The receptor's source is an adult in good health. The chain's CDR3 is CASSDRNQPQHF. Here the CDR3 DNA reads TGTGCCAGCAGCGACAGGAATCAGCCCCAGCATTTT.